This is a list of T cell receptor beta chains from one sample in a study of blood T cell repertoires in COVID-19. Here immunoSEQ multiplex PCR was the method, and the copy in TCRdb shows in-frame clones only, minus some. The table includes 350,000 to 450,000 clones, approximately 86% detected once. Sequenced input: peripheral blood. The receptor source for this set is a woman in her fifties or sixties with COVID-19, enrolled during active disease. Both conserved end residues are part of each CDR3. Each record gives: V gene, J gene, CDR3 protein.

v_call: TRBV27
j_call: TRBJ1-6
cdr3_aa: CASTSGQGVSSPLHF

v_call: TRBV3-1/TRBV3-2
j_call: TRBJ2-1
cdr3_aa: CASSYGTLNEQFF

v_call: TRBV7-8
j_call: TRBJ1-3
cdr3_aa: CASSLQGQGGNTIYF

v_call: TRBV18
j_call: TRBJ1-4
cdr3_aa: CASSGQTNEKLFF

v_call: TRBV7-8
j_call: TRBJ1-1
cdr3_aa: CASSFDETGVNTEAFF

v_call: TRBV6-5
j_call: TRBJ1-1
cdr3_aa: CASSYAEGNTEAFF

v_call: TRBV18
j_call: TRBJ1-3
cdr3_aa: CASSLTGPGNTIYF

v_call: TRBV15
j_call: TRBJ1-6
cdr3_aa: CATSRDHGGGNSPLHF

v_call: TRBV9
j_call: TRBJ1-4
cdr3_aa: CASSVRTGTGVEKLFF

v_call: TRBV10-3
j_call: TRBJ2-2
cdr3_aa: CAISVLAGGLTGELFF

v_call: TRBV20-1
j_call: TRBJ1-5
cdr3_aa: CSASKTGRGNQPQHF

v_call: TRBV10-3
j_call: TRBJ2-7
cdr3_aa: CAISVQGTEYEQYF

v_call: TRBV27
j_call: TRBJ1-3
cdr3_aa: CASSPPFSGNTIYF

v_call: TRBV2
j_call: TRBJ1-1
cdr3_aa: CASSDPGKGVNTEAFF

v_call: TRBV7-6
j_call: TRBJ1-5
cdr3_aa: CASSSIRDRGGQPQHF

v_call: TRBV12-3/TRBV12-4
j_call: TRBJ2-7
cdr3_aa: CASSSTGPYEQYF

v_call: TRBV5-6
j_call: TRBJ2-7
cdr3_aa: CASSRGHTYEQYF

v_call: TRBV19
j_call: TRBJ2-3
cdr3_aa: CASMRGAGVTDTQYF

v_call: TRBV11-2
j_call: TRBJ2-7
cdr3_aa: CASSLGDNESYEQYF

v_call: TRBV5-8
j_call: TRBJ1-1
cdr3_aa: CASSPGGNTEAFF

v_call: TRBV10-1
j_call: TRBJ1-2
cdr3_aa: CASSFTGLGNYGYTF

v_call: TRBV4-3
j_call: TRBJ2-5
cdr3_aa: CASSQGAGGFSETQYF

v_call: TRBV11-2
j_call: TRBJ2-2
cdr3_aa: CASSRNTGELFF

v_call: TRBV7-2
j_call: TRBJ2-3
cdr3_aa: CASRRLTSTDTQYF

v_call: TRBV20-1
j_call: TRBJ1-2
cdr3_aa: CSARDRYGYTF

v_call: TRBV4-1
j_call: TRBJ2-5
cdr3_aa: CASSQDRVVAGGHETQYF

v_call: TRBV4-1
j_call: TRBJ1-1
cdr3_aa: CASSHRTGKNTEAFF

v_call: TRBV30
j_call: TRBJ2-1
cdr3_aa: CAWSGWSFRASSYNEQFF

v_call: TRBV18
j_call: TRBJ1-2
cdr3_aa: CASSPGGQGGYGYTF

v_call: TRBV6-1
j_call: TRBJ2-2
cdr3_aa: CASSGPGLAGVNTGELFF

v_call: TRBV2
j_call: TRBJ2-7
cdr3_aa: CASSVTSGSSYEQYF

v_call: TRBV30
j_call: TRBJ1-2
cdr3_aa: CAWGLNYGYTF

v_call: TRBV5-1
j_call: TRBJ1-1
cdr3_aa: CASSGGQLNTEAFF

v_call: TRBV5-4
j_call: TRBJ2-1
cdr3_aa: CASSPAGGITYNEQFF

v_call: TRBV5-1
j_call: TRBJ1-4
cdr3_aa: CASSLGRGNEKLFF

v_call: TRBV24-1
j_call: TRBJ2-1
cdr3_aa: CATSDTAGATHEQFF

v_call: TRBV3-1/TRBV3-2
j_call: TRBJ2-7
cdr3_aa: CASSQDGGLPYEQYF

v_call: TRBV7-2
j_call: TRBJ2-7
cdr3_aa: CASSLEPPPGPTQYF

v_call: TRBV11-3
j_call: TRBJ2-7
cdr3_aa: CASSLEDRRGYEQYF

v_call: TRBV18
j_call: TRBJ1-5
cdr3_aa: CASSEGTADQPQHF

v_call: TRBV9
j_call: TRBJ2-7
cdr3_aa: CASSRGWGGLSYEQYF

v_call: TRBV4-1
j_call: TRBJ2-1
cdr3_aa: CATQSGGPSYNEQFF

v_call: TRBV6-5
j_call: TRBJ2-3
cdr3_aa: CASDDGGRSTDTQYF

v_call: TRBV9
j_call: TRBJ2-3
cdr3_aa: CASSVDSRTDTQYF

v_call: TRBV5-4
j_call: TRBJ2-7
cdr3_aa: CASSLEWTGSYEQYF

v_call: TRBV9
j_call: TRBJ2-1
cdr3_aa: CASSVETSGSSQFF

v_call: TRBV11-2
j_call: TRBJ1-1
cdr3_aa: CASSLGFQGEAFF

v_call: TRBV6-4
j_call: TRBJ2-1
cdr3_aa: CASRRLAGSGNEQFF

v_call: TRBV7-3
j_call: TRBJ2-3
cdr3_aa: CASSPSGGTDTQYF

v_call: TRBV6-5
j_call: TRBJ2-6
cdr3_aa: CASTLGGSGANVLTF